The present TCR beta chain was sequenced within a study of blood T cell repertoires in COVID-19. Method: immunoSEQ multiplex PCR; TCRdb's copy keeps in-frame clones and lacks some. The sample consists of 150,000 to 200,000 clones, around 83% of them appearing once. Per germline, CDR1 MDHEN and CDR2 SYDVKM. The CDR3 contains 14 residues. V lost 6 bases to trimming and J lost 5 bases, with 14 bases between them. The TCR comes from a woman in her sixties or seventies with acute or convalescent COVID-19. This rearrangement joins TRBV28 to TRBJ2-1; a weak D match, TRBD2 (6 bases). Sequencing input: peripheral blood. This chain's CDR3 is CASRPLARDNEQFF. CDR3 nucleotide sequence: TGTGCCAGCAGACCGCTAGCGCGGGACAATGAGCAGTTCTTC.